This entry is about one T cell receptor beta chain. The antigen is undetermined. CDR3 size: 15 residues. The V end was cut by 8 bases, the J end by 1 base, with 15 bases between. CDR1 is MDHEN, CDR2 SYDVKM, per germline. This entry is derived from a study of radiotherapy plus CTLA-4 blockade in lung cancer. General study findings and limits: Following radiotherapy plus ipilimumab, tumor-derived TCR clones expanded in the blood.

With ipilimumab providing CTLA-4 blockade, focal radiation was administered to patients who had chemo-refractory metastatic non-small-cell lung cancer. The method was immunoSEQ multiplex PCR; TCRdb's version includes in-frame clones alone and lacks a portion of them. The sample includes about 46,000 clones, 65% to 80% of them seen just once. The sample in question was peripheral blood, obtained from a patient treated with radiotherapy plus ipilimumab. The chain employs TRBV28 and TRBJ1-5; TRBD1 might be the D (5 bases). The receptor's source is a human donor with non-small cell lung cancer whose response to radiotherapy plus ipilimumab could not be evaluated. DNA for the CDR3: TGTGCCAGCCGTGTCGGGGGGTCCAGCAATCAGCCCCAGCATTTT. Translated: CASRVGGSSNQPQHF.